The text below deals with one T cell receptor (beta chain). V dropped 4 bases and J dropped 2; count of bases not matched to a gene: 8. Germline V lookup: CDR1 MGHDK, CDR2 SYGVNS. CDR3 length: 17 amino acids. The data derive from a study of blood T cell repertoires in COVID-19. Study-wide background: Donors in the United States, Italy and Spain gave samples during acute or convalescent COVID-19. From T cells, B-cell-depleted T cells, or PBMCs came the material, which was cDNA or gDNA.

Per the authors' pipeline: Nucleated cell number was recorded as an estimate derived from reference gene primer amplification. Sequencing used immunoSEQ multiplex PCR; TCRdb keeps in-frame clones, though not all of them. From that table come the V and J calls and clone size; the DNA was used to work out D and trimming. Among 150,000 to 200,000 clones listed, 86% were seen once. Sequences were obtained from peripheral blood. The rearrangement joins TRBV25-1 to TRBJ1-2; 12 bases are shared with TRBD1. This TCR was sampled from a man aged 50-59 years with active or convalescent COVID-19. The CDR3 spells CASSGRDRGLVNYGYTF. The CDR3 coding sequence is TGTGCCAGCAGTGGTAGGGACAGGGGGCTGGTGAACTATGGCTACACCTTC.